The clone carrying this T cell receptor (beta chain) was detected a few times. Different DNA sequences within this sample yield the same CDR3. This sample stems from a study of Ad26.COV2.S vaccination and SARS-CoV-2 variants. Data came from immunoSEQ multiplex PCR; TCRdb stores just in-frame clones and leaves some out. Among roughly 380,000 clones, more than 75% were seen once, and the ten largest hold approximately 3.6%. Treatment defined: roughly 20 received Ad26.COV2.S at low or high dose, single or two shots; several received placebo; per-sample allocation not given. After the first vaccine or placebo injection, samples were drawn on day 63. This person who donated was an adult of 18-55 years in Boston. The CDR3 consists of 14 residues. Trimming removed 3 bases at V and 0 bases at J, with 10 bases between. CDR1 is SQVTM and CDR2 is ANQGSEA in the germline V gene.

This chain connects TRBV29-1 to TRBJ2-3; a possible D gene is TRBD1 (5 bases). The sequencing here drew on peripheral blood, taken in a trial of Ad26.COV2.S vaccine versus placebo. The origin of this receptor is a person between 18 and 59 years old who received the Ad26.COV2.S COVID-19 vaccine or a placebo. CDR3 in DNA: TGCAGCGTTGATAGGGGCCTGAGCACAGATACGCAGTATTTT. It specifies CSVDRGLSTDTQYF.